Below, 21 T cell receptor beta chains from the same sample are listed, as sequenced in a study of vaccination and CD4 T cells after COVID-19. The antigens of these receptors remain unknown. The Oncomine TCR Beta short-read assay was what sequenced the DNA obtained from cultured CD4+ T cells. Each CDR3 protein is one row after TCRdb ran MiXCR on the PCR reads. The data show fewer than 20,000 distinct CDR3 sequences, less than 55% seen once. Documented treatment: approximately 11-day PBMC culture with coronavirus spike peptide pools or control peptides (ViraFEST assay). What was sequenced was CD4+ T cells from blood, cultured in vitro. Receptors originate from a human donor who had recovered from COVID-19.

In its sample, this clonotype was seen a few times. A junction end diverges from the germline sequence, so it may reflect a read error. CDR3: CASSASGTSEVFF. CDR3 sequence (DNA): TGTGCCAGCAGTGCCTCCGGGACCTCTGAAGTTTTCTTT. The V gene is TRBV6-1, the J gene TRBJ1-1, with D perhaps TRBD1 (5 bases). Germline loops: CDR1 MNHNS, CDR2 SASEGT. CDR3 length: 13 residues.

The chain has TRBV15 and TRBJ2-2; 9 positions match TRBD1. Germline V gene lookup returns CDR1 LNHNV and CDR2 YYDKDF (reference sequence). Unmatched junction bases numbered 8, after V lost 1 base and J lost 5 bases. The length of the CDR3 is 17 residues. In DNA, the CDR3 is TGTGCCACCAGCAGAGGGAGGAGACAGGGGGAAACCGGGGAGCTGTTTTTT. Its protein is CATSRGRRQGETGELFF.

V gene TRBV18 combines with J gene TRBJ1-1; D might be TRBD1 (6 bases). Deletions cut 4 bases from V and 1 base from J, with 10 bases between. The CDR3 length is 14 residues. Looked up from germline, CDR1 is KGHSH and CDR2 is LQKENI. The CDR3 DNA reads as TGTGCCAGCTCACGAGACAGGCCGAACACTGAAGCTTTCTTT. Its translation is CASSRDRPNTEAFF.

The rearrangement joins TRBV2 to TRBJ1-2; 9 nucleotides line up with TRBD1. Germline lookup yields CDR1 SNHLY and CDR2 FYNNEI. V was clipped by 6 bases and J by 6 bases; unmatched bases: 5. The CDR3 loop spans 13 amino acids. The CDR3 sequence is CASSGTGGHGYTF. In DNA form, the CDR3 reads TGTGCCAGCAGCGGCACAGGGGGCCATGGCTACACCTTC. Based on the CDR3 plus reference TRBV2 and TRBJ1-2, the full variable domain is EPEVTQTPSHQVTQMGQEVILRCVPISNHLYFYWYRQILGQKVEFLVSFYNNEISEKSEIFDDQFSVERPDGSNFTLKIRSTKLEDSAMYFCASSGTGGHGYTFGSGTRLTVV.

This chain links TRBV20-1 with TRBJ2-1; unclear D gene. The CDR3 extends over 11 amino acids. CDR1 and CDR2 (germline): DFQATT, SNEGSKA (reference sequence). V was trimmed by 4 bases and J by 8 bases, leaving 9 bases between them. In nucleotides, the CDR3 is TGCAGTGCTATATCCCGGTATGAGCAGTTCTTC. Translated, it gives CSAISRYEQFF.

There are a few counts of this clonotype. The chain combines TRBV6-2 or TRBV6-3 with TRBJ2-7; TRBD1 agrees at 11 bases. V shed 5 bases, J shed 3 bases, and the junction held 3 bases outside the gene matches. Germline V CDR1 and CDR2: MNHEY, SVGEGT. This CDR3 region has 14 residues. CDR3 nucleotide sequence: TGTGCCAGCAGTGGGACAGGGGGTCGCTACGAGCAGTACTTC. Its protein product is CASSGTGGRYEQYF.

This chain uses TRBV4-2 with TRBJ2-5; TRBD1 agrees at 8 bases. Trimming removed 0 bases from V and 5 bases from J; junction bases left unmatched: 11. The CDR3 has 17 residues. Germline V CDR1 and CDR2: LGHNA, YNFKEQ. CDR3 nucleotides: TGTGCCAGCAGCCAAGATTTCGTCAGGGGGCGCCGGGAGACCCAGTACTTC. This encodes CASSQDFVRGRRETQYF.

The V and J genes are TRBV28 and TRBJ2-5, with 7 bases matching TRBD1. The CDR3 length is 15 residues. CDR1 and CDR2 from the germline V gene are MDHEN and SYDVKM. The trim removed 5 bases at V and 2 bases at J, leaving 8 bases unmatched. CDR3 DNA: TGTGCCAGCAGTAGGCCGGGACAGCCTCAAGAGACCCAGTACTTC. Amino acids: CASSRPGQPQETQYF.

V gene TRBV19 combines with J gene TRBJ1-5; 10 bases are shared with TRBD1. With 5 bases clipped from V and 0 bases from J, the junction kept 13 bases outside the gene matches. The CDR3 sequence is 19 residues long. Germline V gene lookup returns CDR1 LNHDA and CDR2 SQIVND (reference sequence). CDR3 sequence (DNA): TGTGCCAGTAGTGTCTCCAGGGGGACAGGGGTGTTTAGCAATCAGCCCCAGCATTTT. Its protein is CASSVSRGTGVFSNQPQHF.

The chain employs TRBV7-8 and TRBJ2-3, with 13 bases lining up with TRBD2. The CDR3 length is 18 residues. After removal of 2 bases from V and 0 bases from J, the junction contained 5 bases not matched to a gene. Germline V CDR1 and CDR2: SGHVS, FQNEAQ. The CDR3 DNA is TGTGCCAGCAGCTTACGAGGGACTAGCGGGACTAGCACAGATACGCAGTATTTT. Protein product: CASSLRGTSGTSTDTQYF.

The gene calls are TRBV20-1 and TRBJ2-7; the match to TRBD1 covers 7 bases. Germline CDR1 DFQATT, CDR2 SNEGSKA (reference sequence). CDR3 length equals 21 residues. Trimming removed 5 bases from V and 2 bases from J; junction bases left unmatched: 30. CDR3: CSALRPRPGQQAVAITYEQYF. The CDR3 DNA is TGCAGTGCTCTCCGTCCCCGACCGGGACAGCAAGCCGTAGCTATCACCTACGAGCAGTACTTC.

This clonotype was detected a few times. The chain has TRBV7-2 and TRBJ2-2, with 9 bases aligning to TRBD2. Germline V gene lookup returns CDR1 SGHTA and CDR2 FQGNSA. CDR3 size: 15 residues. The junction had 7 bases not matched to a gene; V was cut back by 5 bases and J by 6 bases. For the CDR3, the DNA is TGTGCCAGCAGCCCCGGGACTAGCAGTGCCGGGGAGCTGTTTTTT. The encoded protein is CASSPGTSSAGELFF.

This clonotype occurred a few times. The rearrangement links TRBV7-3 to TRBJ1-3; D uncertain. The germline gives CDR1 SGHTA, CDR2 FQGTGA. This CDR3 spans 13 amino acids. Trimming pared 1 base from V and 4 bases from J, leaving 5 bases between. For the CDR3, the DNA is TGTGCCAGCAGCTTAAATTGGGGAAACACCATATATTTT. This translates into CASSLNWGNTIYF.

This chain links TRBV7-2 with TRBJ2-2, with D unclear. Germline loops: CDR1 SGHTA, CDR2 FQGNSA. This CDR3 has 16 residues. V was shortened by 1 base and J by 4 bases, with 13 bases between the two germline ends. In DNA, the CDR3 is TGTGCCAGCAGCTTAGGGCGGCCTTCTAGCACCGGGGAGCTGTTTTTT. This encodes CASSLGRPSSTGELFF. The variable domain in full, completed from reference TRBV7-2 and TRBJ2-2, reads GAGVSQSPSNKVTEKGKDVELRCDPISGHTALYWYRQSLGQGLEFLIYFQGNSAPDKSGLPSDRFSAERTGGSVSTLTIQRTQQEDSAVYLCASSLGRPSSTGELFFGEGSRLTVL.

This clonotype is judged large. The chain has TRBV6-1 and TRBJ2-1, with TRBD2 as a possible D gene (6 bases). V lost 6 bases and J 2 bases, leaving 17 bases between the germline ends. Germline CDR1 reads MNHNS; CDR2 reads SASEGT. This CDR3 is 16 amino acids long. CDR3 region: CASRVSGNGPYNEQFF. The CDR3 DNA follows: TGTGCCAGCAGAGTTAGCGGAAACGGCCCCTACAATGAGCAGTTCTTC.

Here the CDR3 DNA reads TGTGCCAGCACCTCTTCCAGGGAAGGTGGCTACACCTTC. Amino acids: CASTSSREGGYTF. The chain links TRBV7-9 to TRBJ1-2; D might be TRBD1 (5 bases). The length of the CDR3 is 13 residues. Germline CDR1 is SEHNR and CDR2 is FQNEAQ (reference sequence). Trimming stripped 7 bases from V and 7 bases from J, with 16 bases between.

V is TRBV2 and J is TRBJ1-5; 9 bases are shared with TRBD1. This CDR3 comprises 15 residues. CDR1 and CDR2 (germline): SNHLY, FYNNEI. Trimming removed 0 bases from V and 7 bases from J; junction bases left unmatched: 4. CDR3: CASSEAGTGHQPQHF. The CDR3 DNA sequence: TGTGCCAGCAGTGAAGCAGGGACAGGGCACCAGCCCCAGCATTTT. The whole variable domain, remainder taken from reference TRBV2 and TRBJ1-5, is EPEVTQTPSHQVTQMGQEVILRCVPISNHLYFYWYRQILGQKVEFLVSFYNNEISEKSEIFDDQFSVERPDGSNFTLKIRSTKLEDSAMYFCASSEAGTGHQPQHFGDGTRLSIL.

This clonotype has a handful of counts. The chain employs TRBV7-6 and TRBJ2-5; weak D call: TRBD1 (5 bases). V lost 4 bases and J 3 bases, leaving 15 bases between the germline ends. Germline CDR1 and CDR2: SGHVS and FNYEAQ. This CDR3 region has 15 residues. Here the CDR3 reads CASSSHPGPEETQYF. The CDR3, as DNA: TGTGCCAGCAGCTCCCACCCAGGGCCCGAAGAGACCCAGTACTTC.

This clonotype occurred a few times. The chain uses TRBV12-3 or TRBV12-4 and TRBJ1-5; D call uncertain. This CDR3 has 17 residues. Deletions cut 5 bases from V and 2 bases from J, with 19 bases between. DNA of the CDR3: TGTGCCAGCAGTAAGGGCCCGGGATTCATGGGCAATCAGCCCCAGCATTTT. Translating it yields CASSKGPGFMGNQPQHF.

V is TRBV7-3 and J is TRBJ1-1; perhaps TRBD1 as D (5 bases). Looked up from germline, CDR1 is SGHTA and CDR2 is FQGTGA. This CDR3 has 14 amino acids. V was trimmed by 4 bases and J by 13 bases, leaving 22 bases between them. The CDR3 reads CASSSGGQGNKVFF. The CDR3 region has the DNA TGTGCCAGCAGCTCCGGTGGGCAGGGCAATAAGGTTTTCTTT.

This clonotype was detected once. The chain uses TRBV27 and TRBJ2-3; D not resolved. CDR1 and CDR2 from the germline V gene are MNHEY and SMNVEV (reference sequence). This CDR3 region has 13 residues. The V and J ends lost 1 base and 6 bases respectively, with 8 bases between them. CDR3 DNA sequence: TGTGCCAGCAGTTTATGGGGTCCCGATACGCAGTATTTT. This codes for CASSLWGPDTQYF.